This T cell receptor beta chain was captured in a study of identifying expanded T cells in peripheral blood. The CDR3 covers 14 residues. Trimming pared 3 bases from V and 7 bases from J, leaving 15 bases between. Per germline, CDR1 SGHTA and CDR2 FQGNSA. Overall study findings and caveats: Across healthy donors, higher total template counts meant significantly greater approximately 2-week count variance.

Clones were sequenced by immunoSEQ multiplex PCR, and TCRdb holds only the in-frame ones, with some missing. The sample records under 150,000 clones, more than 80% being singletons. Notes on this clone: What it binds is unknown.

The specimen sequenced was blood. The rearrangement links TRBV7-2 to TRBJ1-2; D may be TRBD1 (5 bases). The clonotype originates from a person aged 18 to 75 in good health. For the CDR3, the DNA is TGTGCCAGCAGCTTGGGGGGTTCGTTTAGTGGCTACACCTTC. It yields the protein CASSLGGSFSGYTF.